These 3 T cell receptor beta chains were all obtained from the same sample, sequenced in a study of memory CD4+ T cells and cytomegalovirus serostatus. Sequencing was performed with immunoSEQ multiplex PCR; in TCRdb, only in-frame clones are kept and a portion is missing. Among about 75,000 clones listed, around 78% were seen once. Single viable CD3+CD4+CD8-CD45RO+ cells were sorted as the memory CD4+ T cells. Sequencing was carried out using memory CD4+ T cells from blood. All receptors come from an adult in good health and CMV-seropositive.

V is TRBV6-1 and J is TRBJ1-4; no firm D call. This CDR3 is 11 amino acids long. V gave up 1 base and J gave up 10 bases, with 4 bases separating them. Germline lookup yields CDR1 MNHNS and CDR2 SASEGT. The CDR3 DNA follows: TGTGCCAGCAGTGAAGTGGGAAAACTGTTTTTT. Translated: CASSEVGKLFF.

V is TRBV27 and J is TRBJ2-1; 7 nucleotides agree with TRBD2. Trimming cost V 7 bases and J 8 bases; bases outside gene matches: 11. Germline CDR1 MNHEY, CDR2 SMNVEV (reference sequence). The CDR3 spans 14 residues. The CDR3 DNA sequence: TGTGCCAGCACAAACCAAGGGGCGGGGGATGAGCAGTTCTTC. The encoded protein is CASTNQGAGDEQFF.

The V and J genes are TRBV18 and TRBJ2-2; 11 bases fit TRBD2. This CDR3 has 20 amino acids. Trimming removed 4 bases from V and 1 base from J; junction bases left unmatched: 14. Germline V gene data show CDR1 as KGHSH and CDR2 as LQKENI. CDR3 in amino acids: CASSLRIGTSGRVNTGELFF. DNA for the CDR3: TGTGCCAGCTCACTACGGATCGGGACTAGCGGACGAGTGAACACCGGGGAGCTGTTTTTT.